The 21 T cell receptor beta chains below come from one sample, sequenced in a study of T-cell memory formation after mild COVID-19. From the 5' RACE reads, TCRdb called clonotypes with MiXCR, one entry per CDR3 protein. In the table there are 450,000 to 650,000 distinct CDR3 sequences, less than 25% of which are singletons. Sequencing input: PBMCs or a T cell subset sorted from them (not recorded which). The receptors come from an adult woman who had mild COVID-19 (a few samples of this study predate the infection). Cell type and time point are not known.

V gene TRBV24-1 combines with J gene TRBJ2-1, with TRBD1 as a possible D gene (5 bases). The length of the CDR3 is 15 residues. Germline assignment: CDR1 KGHDR and CDR2 SFDVKD. V lost 4 bases and J 5 bases, leaving 14 bases between the germline ends. The CDR3 DNA reads as TGTGCCACCAGTGAGGGGCTAGTTGGGGACAATGAGCAGTTCTTC. This sequence encodes CATSEGLVGDNEQFF.

The rearrangement links TRBV3-1 to TRBJ1-1; D ambiguous. V lost 6 bases to trimming and J lost 7 bases, with 15 bases between them. The CDR3 extends over 13 amino acids. Per germline, CDR1 LGHDT and CDR2 YNNKEL (reference sequence). The CDR3 sequence: CASRSGPSGEAFF. The CDR3, as DNA: TGTGCCAGCAGGTCGGGTCCTAGTGGTGAAGCTTTCTTT.

The chain links TRBV7-2 to TRBJ2-5; TRBD1 aligns across 11 bases. Germline V gene sequence: CDR1 SGHTA, CDR2 FQGNSA. The CDR3 consists of 15 residues. Trimming took 5 bases from V and 6 from J; bases not matched to a gene: 8. The CDR3 protein is CASSSRTGGLKTQYF. CDR3 in DNA: TGTGCCAGCAGCAGCCGGACAGGGGGCTTAAAGACCCAGTACTTC.

The rearrangement links TRBV7-2 to TRBJ2-3, with D possibly being TRBD2 (5 bases). V lost 3 bases and J 6 bases, leaving 13 bases between the germline ends. This CDR3 is built from 14 residues. CDR1 is SGHTA, CDR2 FQGNSA, per germline. Here the CDR3 reads CASSFGIASDTQYF. The DNA of the CDR3 is TGTGCCAGCAGCTTTGGGATAGCGTCGGATACGCAGTATTTT.

This clonotype appeared a few times. V usage is TRBV6-5 and J usage is TRBJ1-1, with D unclear. Germline CDR1 and CDR2: MNHEY and SVGAGI. Trimming left V 10 bases short and J 1 base short, with 13 bases between. The length of the CDR3 is 13 residues. The CDR3 protein is CATWRQANTEAFF. The CDR3 DNA sequence: TGTGCCACCTGGAGGCAGGCGAACACTGAAGCTTTCTTT.

The chain carries TRBV20-1 and TRBJ2-7; tentative D call: TRBD1 (5 bases). Deletions cut 3 bases from V and 2 bases from J, with 8 bases between. Germline V CDR1 and CDR2: DFQATT, SNEGSKA (reference sequence). The CDR3 runs to 12 residues. The CDR3 sequence: CSASRETYEQYF. In nucleotides, the CDR3 is TGCAGTGCTAGCAGGGAAACCTACGAGCAGTACTTC.

V usage is TRBV23-1 and J usage is TRBJ2-6, with 8 bases fitting TRBD2. TRBV23-1 is given ORF status, its function remaining uncertain. This CDR3 spans 17 amino acids. V shed 4 bases and J 1 base; nucleotides not matched to a gene: 6. This CDR3 reads CASSPGGAASGANVLTF. The DNA for the CDR3 is TGCGCCAGCAGTCCCGGGGGGGCTGCGTCTGGGGCCAACGTCCTGACTTTC.

The rearrangement uses TRBV20-1 and TRBJ2-7; tentative D call: TRBD2 (5 bases). The CDR3 totals 16 residues. The V gene lost 3 bases and the J gene lost 4 bases, with 22 bases spanning the gap. Germline V gives CDR1 DFQATT, CDR2 SNEGSKA (reference sequence). CDR3 sequence (DNA): TGCAGTGCTAGCCCTAGCCTAGCTCCCGGACGATACGAGCAGTACTTC. It specifies CSASPSLAPGRYEQYF.

This clonotype was observed a handful of times. V and J are TRBV29-1 and TRBJ1-2; D uncertain. The germline V gene encodes CDR1 SQVTM and CDR2 ANQGSEA. Trimming left V 4 bases short and J 6 bases short, with 9 bases between. CDR3 length equals 11 residues. The CDR3, as DNA: TGCAGCGTTGCGCAGGCGAATGGCTACACCTTC. This translates into CSVAQANGYTF.

The chain uses TRBV24-1 and TRBJ2-7, with D possibly matching TRBD1 (5 bases). The CDR3 has 14 residues. The germline V gene encodes CDR1 KGHDR and CDR2 SFDVKD. Trimming removed 3 bases from V and 4 bases from J, with 12 bases in between. CDR3 nucleotide sequence: TGTGCCACCAGTGATGGGCAGGGAATATACGAGCAGTACTTC. This codes for CATSDGQGIYEQYF.

The V and J genes are TRBV6-1 and TRBJ2-3; D may be TRBD1 (6 bases). The CDR3 sequence is 14 residues long. CDR1 and CDR2 (germline): MNHNS, SASEGT. V lost 3 bases, J lost 6 bases, and 13 bases lay in between. DNA for the CDR3: TGTGCCAGCAGTGAGGGGGCAGGGGTTGATACGCAGTATTTT. Protein sequence: CASSEGAGVDTQYF.

This clonotype was detected only a few times. The CDR3 spells CASSPPARQGGNQPQHF. The CDR3 coding sequence is TGTGCCAGCTCACCACCGGCTCGGCAGGGAGGCAATCAGCCCCAGCATTTT. J is TRBJ1-5 and V is TRBV18; a possible D gene is TRBD1 (5 bases). The CDR3 loop spans 17 amino acids. Between the trimmed V and J ends, which lost 0 bases and 2 bases, there was a span of 14 bases. The germline V gene has CDR1 KGHSH and CDR2 LQKENI.

This chain connects TRBV11-2 to TRBJ2-5, with a tentative D call TRBD2 (6 bases). Germline V lookup: CDR1 SGHAT, CDR2 FQNNGV. V dropped 5 bases and J dropped 5 bases, with 18 bases sitting between them. CDR3 size: 15 residues. The CDR3 sequence: CASSDGTYDPETQYF. CDR3 nucleotides: TGTGCCAGCAGCGATGGGACTTACGACCCGGAGACCCAGTACTTC.

The CDR3 region is CSALGQSYEQYF. The CDR3 DNA reads as TGCAGTGCTCTCGGACAGTCCTACGAGCAGTACTTC. This chain connects TRBV20-1 to TRBJ2-7, with D possibly TRBD1 on 6 matching bases. Trimming left V 5 bases short and J 1 base short, with 9 bases between. Germline V lookup: CDR1 DFQATT, CDR2 SNEGSKA (reference sequence). The CDR3 runs 12 residues.

This clonotype occurred a few times. This sequence joins TRBV28 and TRBJ2-1; no clear D. V lost 6 bases and J lost 3, with 12 bases in between. The CDR3 contains 14 residues. Germline assignment: CDR1 MDHEN and CDR2 SYDVKM. CDR3 coding DNA: TGTGCCAGCAGCCCCGCTACCGACTACAATGAGCAGTTCTTC. It yields the protein CASSPATDYNEQFF.

The chain uses TRBV30 and TRBJ1-5, with TRBD1 identical over 8 bases. The germline gives CDR1 GTSNPN, CDR2 SVGIG (reference sequence). Trimming cost V 4 bases and J 7 bases; bases outside gene matches: 12. The CDR3 length is 15 residues. This CDR3 is CAWTVLGGTGQPQHF. In DNA form, the CDR3 reads TGTGCCTGGACCGTACTGGGGGGGACAGGACAGCCCCAGCATTTT.

This clonotype was detected only a few times. The rearrangement joins TRBV6-1 to TRBJ2-7; 8 bases map to TRBD2. The germline V gene has CDR1 MNHNS and CDR2 SASEGT. The CDR3 totals 17 residues. V lost 1 base and J lost 7; bases outside the gene matches: 15. The CDR3 loop reads CASSEGTSFGTSGEQYF. The DNA for the CDR3 is TGTGCCAGCAGTGAAGGGACTAGCTTCGGAACTTCTGGGGAGCAGTACTTC.

The J gene is TRBJ2-1, the V gene TRBV27; D is perhaps TRBD2 (5 bases). Trimming shortened V by 5 bases and J by 2 bases, and 10 bases separated the two germline ends. Germline V gene lookup returns CDR1 MNHEY and CDR2 SMNVEV (reference sequence). The CDR3 extends over 14 amino acids. The CDR3 is CASSEGITYNEQFF. In DNA form, the CDR3 reads TGTGCCAGCAGTGAGGGTATCACCTACAATGAGCAGTTCTTC.

This chain connects TRBV29-1 to TRBJ1-1, with a possible D match to TRBD1 (5 bases). Trimming removed 6 bases at V and 1 base at J, with 12 bases between. The CDR3 has 13 amino acids. Germline V gene lookup returns CDR1 SQVTM and CDR2 ANQGSEA. This CDR3 reads CSVSPTGNTEAFF. CDR3 DNA: TGCAGCGTCTCCCCTACAGGGAACACTGAAGCTTTCTTT.

This rearrangement joins TRBV20-1 to TRBJ2-3, with D possibly being TRBD2 (6 bases). There are 15 residues in the CDR3. V lost 0 bases to trimming and J lost 0 bases, with 10 bases between them. Germline loops: CDR1 DFQATT, CDR2 SNEGSKA (reference sequence). The CDR3 region is CSARDSSGSTDTQYF. In nucleotides, the CDR3 is TGCAGTGCTAGAGATTCCAGCGGGAGCACAGATACGCAGTATTTT.

This clonotype has only one observation. The V gene is TRBV20-1, the J gene TRBJ1-3; D uncertain. Germline CDR1 is DFQATT and CDR2 is SNEGSKA (reference sequence). This CDR3 is built from 15 residues. The germline V and J ends were trimmed by 3 bases and 4 bases, with 16 bases remaining between them. CDR3 coding DNA: TGCAGTGCTAGTGAGAATGCGATTAGCGGAAACACCATATATTTT. Encoded protein: CSASENAISGNTIYF.